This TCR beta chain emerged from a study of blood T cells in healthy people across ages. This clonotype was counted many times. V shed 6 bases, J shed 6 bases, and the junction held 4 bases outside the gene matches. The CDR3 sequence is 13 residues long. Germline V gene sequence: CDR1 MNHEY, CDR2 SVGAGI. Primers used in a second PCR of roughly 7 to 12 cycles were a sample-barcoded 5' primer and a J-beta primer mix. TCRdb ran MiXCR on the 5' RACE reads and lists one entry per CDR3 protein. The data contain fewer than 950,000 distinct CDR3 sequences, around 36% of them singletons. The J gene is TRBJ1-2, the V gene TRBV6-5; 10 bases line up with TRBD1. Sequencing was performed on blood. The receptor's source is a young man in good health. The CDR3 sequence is CASRRGQGNGYTF. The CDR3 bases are TGTGCCAGCAGAAGGGGACAGGGGAATGGCTACACCTTC.